This paragraph covers one TCR beta chain sequence. The sample holds many counts of this clonotype. Its target antigen remains unknown. There are no base qualities to consult, and no much larger clone falls within one base. This entry belongs to a study of Graves' ophthalmopathy and Graves' hyperthyroidism (dated by TCRdb to the late 2010s). Turning to the overall study: Peripheral blood was collected at initial diagnosis, before any treatment. A discovery set of about 99 patients (approximately 45 ophthalmopathy, just over 55 stable hyperthyroidism) was enrolled to explore V-J signatures distinguishing ophthalmopathy from hyperthyroidism. In about six hyperthyroidism patients, the T-cell repertoires found in thyroid tissue were compared with those found in blood. In total, some 130 blood samples were TCR-sequenced: some 40 ophthalmopathy, approximately 80 hyperthyroidism and 17 hyperthyroidism-to-ophthalmopathy patients. An independent validation cohort was composed of 18 hyperthyroidism patients and around 16 patients who later progressed from hyperthyroidism to ophthalmopathy. The study used TCR beta repertoire signatures to distinguish Graves' ophthalmopathy from Graves' hyperthyroidism and to predict progression to ophthalmopathy. The roughly 90 discovery patients were divided at random into training and test sets in a 7:3 ratio. Following sampling, methimazole starting at 30 mg daily was administered to hyperthyroidism patients, and high-dose intravenous methylprednisolone was administered to ophthalmopathy patients. General study outcomes and caveats: In validation, the model predicted ophthalmopathy progression with more than 70% sensitivity and about 77% specificity; some 13 predicted patients were CT-confirmed with GO in a median of around 6.5 months. No statistical method was used to predetermine the sample size, and group allocation was not hidden from the investigators. The 13-signature model separated ophthalmopathy from stable hyperthyroidism with approximately 85% sensitivity and around 81% specificity in cross-validation, and 80%/75% in the test set. Among expanded thyroid clonotypes with frequency above 0.001, most also showed up in blood, which suggests that blood repertoires may reflect the thyroid immune response.

CDR1 and CDR2, looked up from the germline V gene, are MNHEY and SVGAGI. The CDR3 runs 16 residues from the cysteine to the phenylalanine. Solely the CDR3 DNA is kept, with 48 bases framed from the first base. V is cut by 2 bases and J by 1 base, and the space between the germline ends is 11 bases. For repertoire sequencing, TCR beta CDR3 regions were amplified from RNA transcripts. A first-round RT-PCR used HTBI primers with the Qiagen OneStep RT-PCR kit, followed by a second-round multiplex PCR, size selection and purification. Libraries were sequenced on an Illumina HiSeq2000 using paired-end 100 bp reads. In the original analysis: SOAPnuke was used to process the reads, removing any read that contained adapters or uncalled bases, had a mean Phred below 15, or lacked an exact match to the constant primer or identifier. High-quality paired reads were merged with COPE v1.2.5. Each unique nucleotide sequence was treated as a clonotype, and MiTCR v1.1 was used to align the clonotypes to the IMGT TRB V, D and J references. Only V-J combinations with frequency above 0.0001 were analysed, covering about 99% of repertoires. For each V-J combination, a TCR clonal expansion and chaos score was defined as F50 clonal expansion divided by the chaos observed in the TCRdist matrix. Welch's t-statistics and random forest were used to reduce the features to about twelve V-J combinations, which were then used as input to a naive Bayes classifier. Thyroid-blood repertoire similarity was quantified with the Morisita-Horn index. The public reads were quality trimmed at Q25 with fastp and then assembled into clones with MiXCR by TCRdb, keeping productive beta chains. Entries that share a CDR3 protein sequence are merged under the most common genes and DNA. TCRdb, not the authors, supplied the V and J calls. The sample table contains 350,000 to 400,000 distinct CDR3 sequences; only one count was recorded for around 16% of them. Approximately 1.4% of the sample is held by the ten biggest clonotypes.

Patients with ophthalmopathy had moderately to severely active disease, with a Clinical Activity Score of 3 or more, a NOSPECS grade of 4 or more, and a disease duration of less than 3 months. Patients were excluded if they had other autoimmune diseases, uncontrolled infections, pregnancy or lactation. Diagnosis was based on clinical symptoms, serum thyroxine, TRAb, thyroid ultrasound and orbital computed tomography. Using Ficoll-Paque density gradient centrifugation, PBMCs were isolated from roughly 9.2 ml of fresh peripheral blood. Total RNA was extracted using Trizol reagent, and RNA quality was checked on an Agilent 2100 Bioanalyzer.

Sequenced: peripheral blood. This receptor was identified in a woman aged 18-35 years with Graves' ophthalmopathy. Donor details come from another sample of the same person, matched by shared clones. The chain joins TRBV6-5 to TRBJ2-2; too little of a D gene remains to name it. The DNA sequence is TGTGCCAGCAGTTACCCTCCTACAGAGAACACCGGGGAGCTGTTTTTT. Protein translation: CASSYPPTENTGELFF.